Following are 15 T cell receptor beta chains from one sample sequenced in a study of blood T cell repertoires in COVID-19. Sequencing used immunoSEQ multiplex PCR; TCRdb keeps in-frame clones, though not all of them. The sample has fewer than 200,000 clones; approximately 79% are singletons. The material sequenced was PBMCs or T cells enriched from blood (not recorded which). The receptors come from a woman aged 60-75 years with acute COVID-19.

The chain joins TRBV12-3 or TRBV12-4 to TRBJ2-1; D remains ambiguous. The V and J ends lost 8 bases and 9 bases respectively, with 11 bases between them. This CDR3 comprises 11 residues. CDR3 nucleotides: TGTGCCAGCTGCAAAGAGGTTGAGCAGTTCTTC. Amino acid sequence: CASCKEVEQFF.

This chain connects TRBV7-2 to TRBJ1-1, with unresolved D. V gave up 1 base and J gave up 4 bases, with 10 bases separating them. Germline V gene sequence: CDR1 SGHTA, CDR2 FQGNSA. CDR3 size: 14 residues. The CDR3 reads CASSLVPLRTEAFF. CDR3 DNA: TGTGCCAGCAGCTTAGTTCCCCTGCGCACTGAAGCTTTCTTT.

The V call is TRBV5-1, the J call TRBJ2-1, with 11 bases fitting TRBD2. The CDR3 length is 15 residues. The V and J ends lost 4 bases and 10 bases, in that order; junction bases with no gene match: 10. The germline V gene has CDR1 SGHRS and CDR2 YFSETQ. CDR3 coding DNA: TGCGCCAGCAGCCTTACTAGCGGGGGCCACGAGGAGCAGTTCTTC. Translating it yields CASSLTSGGHEEQFF.

This chain connects TRBV11-3 to TRBJ2-3; weak D call: TRBD2 (5 bases). The germline V and J ends were trimmed by 5 bases and 2 bases, with 17 bases remaining between them. Germline assignment: CDR1 SGHNT and CDR2 YENEEA. The CDR3 totals 16 residues. This chain's CDR3 is CASSLGSREHTDTQYF. The DNA for the CDR3 is TGTGCCAGCAGCCTAGGGAGTCGGGAACACACAGATACGCAGTATTTT.

The gene calls are TRBV6-2 or TRBV6-3 and TRBJ2-2; weak D call: TRBD1 (6 bases). The germline V gene has CDR1 MNHEY and CDR2 SVGEGT. CDR3 length equals 18 residues. V lost 5 bases, J lost 2 bases, and 21 bases lay in between. CDR3 loop: CASSDLRTARANTGELFF. The CDR3 DNA reads as TGTGCCAGCAGTGACCTAAGGACAGCCCGGGCCAACACCGGGGAGCTGTTTTTT.

The rearrangement uses TRBV30 and TRBJ2-5; no definite D call. Per the germline V gene, CDR1 is GTSNPN and CDR2 is SVGIG (reference sequence). This CDR3 has 13 amino acids. Trimming shortened V by 2 bases and J by 1 base, and 8 bases separated the two germline ends. CDR3 nucleotide sequence: TGTGCCTGGAGTAGAAACAGCCAAGAGACCCAGTACTTC. Protein: CAWSRNSQETQYF.

The chain is built from TRBV4-2 and TRBJ1-5, with D possibly TRBD1 on 6 matching bases. The CDR3 runs 16 residues. Trimming removed 0 bases from V and 1 base from J, with 10 bases in between. Germline values: CDR1 LGHNA, CDR2 YNFKEQ. CDR3 nucleotide sequence: TGTGCCAGCAGCCAAGACCCAGGGGTAAGCAATCAGCCCCAGCATTTT. Translated, it gives CASSQDPGVSNQPQHF.

The chain combines TRBV27 with TRBJ2-7; a weak D match, TRBD1 (5 bases). Germline assignment: CDR1 MNHEY and CDR2 SMNVEV (reference sequence). CDR3 size: 15 residues. Trimming pared 5 bases from V and 1 base from J, leaving 15 bases between. As DNA, the CDR3 is TGTGCCAGCAGTCCTCAGGGATTGGGTTCCTACGAGCAGTACGTC. This codes for CASSPQGLGSYEQYV.

V and J are TRBV14 and TRBJ1-2, with unresolved D. The CDR3 covers 14 residues. Trimming shortened V by 2 bases and J by 8 bases, and 15 bases separated the two germline ends. CDR1 and CDR2 (germline): SGHDN, FVKESK. The CDR3 here is CASSQSGGLGGYTF. The CDR3 region has the DNA TGTGCCAGCAGCCAATCAGGTGGGCTTGGAGGCTACACCTTC.

This chain joins TRBV4-1 and TRBJ2-7; a weak D match, TRBD2 (5 bases). Germline CDR1 is MGHRA and CDR2 is YSYEKL. The CDR3 is 15 residues long. Trimming removed 3 bases at V and 1 base at J, with 13 bases between. CDR3 nucleotides: TGCGCCAGCAGCCAGCGAGGACTCTTGTCCTACGAGCAGTACTTC. As protein: CASSQRGLLSYEQYF.

This rearrangement joins TRBV5-4 to TRBJ1-5, with a weak D call TRBD1 (5 bases). In germline, CDR1 is SGHNT, CDR2 YYREEE (reference sequence). The CDR3 spans 15 residues. The ends were cut back, 4 bases at V and 3 bases at J, with 14 bases in the middle. The CDR3: CASSTGGGLNQPQHF. The CDR3 DNA is TGTGCCAGCAGCACGGGGGGTGGGCTCAATCAGCCCCAGCATTTT.

The chain carries TRBV27 and TRBJ1-1, with D tentatively TRBD1 (6 bases). The CDR3 totals 16 residues. The V gene lost 5 bases and the J gene lost 0 bases, with 16 bases spanning the gap. Germline CDR1 is MNHEY and CDR2 is SMNVEV (reference sequence). The CDR3 sequence: CASSPYRETMNTEAFF. The CDR3 DNA sequence: TGTGCCAGCAGTCCGTACAGGGAGACGATGAACACTGAAGCTTTCTTT.

The chain employs TRBV5-1 and TRBJ2-5; 11 bases align to TRBD2. CDR1 is SGHRS, CDR2 YFSETQ, per germline. V trimming: 1 base; J trimming: 0 bases; junction bases outside the gene matches: 2. The CDR3 consists of 16 residues. The CDR3 reads CASSLRTSGYQETQYF. In nucleotides, the CDR3 is TGCGCCAGCAGCTTGAGGACTAGCGGGTACCAAGAGACCCAGTACTTC.

The chain has TRBV5-1 and TRBJ2-1; 9 bases fit TRBD2. This CDR3 comprises 14 residues. The germline V gene has CDR1 SGHRS and CDR2 YFSETQ. V shed 4 bases, J shed 10 bases, and the junction held 9 bases outside the gene matches. The CDR3 DNA is TGCGCCAGCAGCCCGCGGGTAGCGGGGGTCGAGCAGTTCTTC. Encoded protein: CASSPRVAGVEQFF.

The genes are TRBV27 and TRBJ1-5, with a weak D call TRBD1 (5 bases). Per germline, CDR1 MNHEY and CDR2 SMNVEV (reference sequence). V shed 5 bases and J shed 5 bases, with 13 bases lying between them. The CDR3 is 14 amino acids. In nucleotides, the CDR3 is TGTGCCAGCAGTGTTGACAGCCGGGATCAGCCCCAGCATTTT. This codes for CASSVDSRDQPQHF.